The rows below give T cell receptor beta chains drawn from one sample of a study of human T cells and chemical hapten exposure. TCRdb used MiXCR to reprocess the RACE reads, holding one entry per CDR3 protein. Of roughly 42,000 distinct CDR3 sequences in the sample, roughly 10% were seen once. Source: whole blood, taken in connection with sensitization to the hapten diphenylcyclopropenone (DPC). Receptors were obtained from a woman under 40 with alopecia areata. Some clones in this sample may be carry-over from other donors' samples. Each CDR3 is given with its conserved first and last residue. Fields, in order: clone size, D gene, J gene, V gene, CDR3 protein, CDR3 DNA. A D gene is named only where the DNA matches it firmly. Clone size is shown for a subset of rows, as once, few, many or a class of expanded clone.

size: .
D: .
J: TRBJ1-1
V: TRBV6-1
CDR3: CASTPRGTEAFF
DNA: TGTGCCAGCACGCCCAGGGGAACTGAAGCTTTCTTT

size: many
D: .
J: TRBJ2-7
V: TRBV7-9
CDR3: CASSRLEGRGYEQYF
DNA: TGTGCCAGCAGCCGCCTTGAGGGTAGGGGCTACGAGCAGTACTTC

size: .
D: TRBD2
J: TRBJ2-5
V: TRBV28
CDR3: CASSWGLEEETQYF
DNA: TGTGCCAGCAGTTGGGGACTAGAAGAAGAGACCCAGTACTTC

size: few
D: .
J: TRBJ2-3
V: TRBV12-3/TRBV12-4
CDR3: CASSFYIRPPGDTQYF
DNA: TGTGCCAGCAGTTTTTATATTCGGCCCCCCGGGGATACGCAGTATTTT

size: few
D: .
J: TRBJ1-5
V: TRBV29-1
CDR3: CSASFSTIGNQPQHF
DNA: TGCAGCGCCAGCTTCTCCACGATAGGCAATCAGCCCCAGCATTTT

size: many
D: .
J: TRBJ1-2
V: TRBV6-1
CDR3: CASSEDFQSYGYTF
DNA: TGTGCCAGCAGTGAAGATTTTCAGAGCTATGGCTACACCTTC

size: many
D: .
J: TRBJ1-1
V: TRBV7-2
CDR3: CASSSTRSTEAFF
DNA: TGTGCCAGCAGCTCGACCAGAAGCACTGAAGCTTTCTTT

size: .
D: .
J: TRBJ1-4
V: TRBV11-2
CDR3: CASSFRGRDNEKLFF
DNA: TGTGCCAGCAGCTTTCGGGGGCGCGATAATGAAAAACTGTTTTTT

size: many
D: TRBD1
J: TRBJ2-7
V: TRBV5-4
CDR3: CASSPGTGKNYEQYF
DNA: TGTGCCAGCAGCCCCGGGACAGGGAAAAACTACGAGCAGTACTTC

size: few
D: TRBD2
J: TRBJ2-4
V: TRBV5-1
CDR3: CASSLAPSGGGNIQYF
DNA: TGCGCCAGCAGCTTGGCGCCTAGCGGCGGCGGAAACATTCAGTACTTC

size: .
D: .
J: TRBJ2-3
V: TRBV4-3
CDR3: CASSQEYRNTDTQYF
DNA: TGCGCCAGCAGCCAAGAGTACAGAAACACAGATACGCAGTATTTT

size: few
D: .
J: TRBJ2-1
V: TRBV28
CDR3: CASSSLYDNEQFF
DNA: TGTGCCAGCAGTTCGCTCTACGACAATGAGCAGTTCTTC

size: many
D: TRBD1
J: TRBJ2-4
V: TRBV25-1
CDR3: CASTGQGAKNIQYF
DNA: TGTGCCAGCACCGGACAGGGAGCCAAAAACATTCAGTACTTC

size: once
D: .
J: TRBJ2-3
V: TRBV9
CDR3: CASSVAGLNTQYF
DNA: TGTGCCAGCAGCGTAGCGGGGTTAAATACGCAGTATTTT

size: many
D: TRBD1
J: TRBJ1-1
V: TRBV4-1
CDR3: CASSQAIGGSEAFF
DNA: TGCGCCAGCAGCCAAGCTATAGGGGGCTCAGAAGCTTTCTTT

size: few
D: TRBD1
J: TRBJ1-2
V: TRBV7-2
CDR3: CASSLARTGGREGYTF
DNA: TGTGCCAGCAGCTTAGCGCGGACAGGGGGCAGGGAAGGCTACACCTTC

size: .
D: .
J: TRBJ2-1
V: TRBV6-6
CDR3: CASSFGSEQFF
DNA: TGTGCCAGCAGTTTTGGCAGTGAGCAGTTCTTC

size: few
D: .
J: TRBJ2-1
V: TRBV5-1
CDR3: CASSLVRGQSQFF
DNA: TGCGCCAGCAGCTTGGTTCGGGGGCAGTCCCAGTTCTTC

size: few
D: TRBD2
J: TRBJ2-7
V: TRBV29-1
CDR3: CSVGEGRSYEQYF
DNA: TGCAGCGTCGGGGAGGGACGGAGCTACGAGCAGTACTTC

size: .
D: TRBD1
J: TRBJ2-7
V: TRBV2
CDR3: CASSVQGANEQYF
DNA: TGTGCCAGCAGTGTTCAGGGGGCCAACGAGCAGTACTTC

size: many
D: .
J: TRBJ2-5
V: TRBV14
CDR3: CASSPGSATQYF
DNA: TGTGCCAGCAGCCCTGGATCTGCGACCCAGTACTTC

size: .
D: TRBD2
J: TRBJ2-1
V: TRBV3-1
CDR3: CASSPDPLAGPKLFF
DNA: TGTGCCAGCAGCCCAGACCCCCTAGCGGGGCCTAAGTTGTTCTTC

size: .
D: .
J: TRBJ2-7
V: TRBV6-2/TRBV6-3
CDR3: CASSSRGLGSSYEQYF
DNA: TGTGCCAGCAGTTCCCGGGGCCTCGGGAGCTCCTACGAGCAGTACTTC

size: .
D: TRBD1
J: TRBJ1-1
V: TRBV7-3
CDR3: CASSFGTVNTEAFF
DNA: TGTGCCAGCAGCTTCGGGACAGTGAACACTGAAGCTTTCTTT

size: .
D: .
J: TRBJ2-6
V: TRBV6-5
CDR3: CASRRQVFSGANVLTF
DNA: TGTGCCAGCAGGCGACAGGTCTTTTCTGGGGCCAACGTCCTGACTTTC

size: .
D: .
J: TRBJ1-5
V: TRBV20-1
CDR3: CSASTAFNQPQHF
DNA: TGCAGTGCTTCGACAGCCTTTAATCAGCCCCAGCATTTT

size: few
D: TRBD1
J: TRBJ2-5
V: TRBV12-5
CDR3: CASGLGDSFQETQYF
DNA: TGTGCTAGTGGTTTAGGGGACAGCTTTCAAGAGACCCAGTACTTC

size: few
D: .
J: TRBJ2-1
V: TRBV21-1
CDR3: CASSTPAAFKFF
DNA: TGTGCCAGCAGCACGCCTGCGGCGTTTAAGTTCTTC

size: many
D: TRBD1
J: TRBJ1-5
V: TRBV12-3/TRBV12-4
CDR3: CASRGTGGRSQPQHF
DNA: TGTGCCAGCAGGGGTACAGGGGGACGGAGTCAGCCCCAGCATTTT

size: many
D: .
J: TRBJ2-5
V: TRBV11-2
CDR3: CASSLVWQDSREYQETQYF
DNA: TGTGCCAGCAGCTTAGTGTGGCAGGATAGTAGAGAGTACCAAGAGACCCAGTACTTC

size: .
D: .
J: TRBJ2-5
V: TRBV9
CDR3: CASSVGSDQETQYF
DNA: TGTGCCAGCAGCGTAGGTAGCGACCAAGAGACCCAGTACTTC

size: few
D: .
J: TRBJ1-2
V: TRBV25-1
CDR3: CARKQTGCPYGYTF
DNA: TGTGCCAGGAAACAAACAGGGTGCCCCTATGGCTACACCTTC

size: few
D: .
J: TRBJ1-3
V: TRBV5-1
CDR3: CASGESGISGNTIYF
DNA: TGCGCCAGCGGGGAATCAGGGATCTCTGGAAACACCATATATTTT

size: many
D: .
J: TRBJ1-6
V: TRBV7-2
CDR3: CASSLEVRIPSPLHF
DNA: TGTGCCAGCAGCTTAGAAGTCCGGATCCCTTCACCCCTCCACTTT

size: many
D: TRBD1
J: TRBJ2-2
V: TRBV7-6
CDR3: CASSRDRVAGELFF
DNA: TGTGCCAGCAGCCGGGACAGGGTGGCCGGGGAGCTGTTTTTT

size: many
D: .
J: TRBJ1-1
V: TRBV19
CDR3: CASSRETGNTEAFF
DNA: TGTGCCAGTAGTCGAGAGACAGGGAACACTGAAGCTTTCTTT

size: many
D: .
J: TRBJ1-3
V: TRBV7-9
CDR3: CASSSGGSGSGNTIYF
DNA: TGTGCCAGCAGCTCCGGGGGGTCCGGCTCTGGAAACACCATATATTTT

size: .
D: .
J: TRBJ2-3
V: TRBV5-6
CDR3: CASSLTGGWTTDTQYF
DNA: TGTGCCAGCAGCTTGACCGGGGGTTGGACCACAGATACGCAGTATTTT

size: .
D: TRBD1
J: TRBJ2-7
V: TRBV6-1
CDR3: CATTPGQPYEQYF
DNA: TGTGCCACTACTCCGGGACAGCCCTACGAGCAGTACTTC

size: .
D: .
J: TRBJ2-7
V: TRBV3-1
CDR3: CASSQGWGAYEQYF
DNA: TGTGCCAGTAGCCAAGGTTGGGGTGCGTACGAGCAGTACTTC

size: few
D: TRBD2
J: TRBJ2-5
V: TRBV10-3
CDR3: CAISSSGGAGQETQYF
DNA: TGTGCCATCAGCAGTAGCGGGGGGGCCGGCCAAGAGACCCAGTACTTC

size: few
D: .
J: TRBJ2-2
V: TRBV9
CDR3: CASSVGNTGELFF
DNA: TGTGCCAGCAGCGTGGGCAACACCGGGGAGCTGTTTTTT

size: few
D: TRBD1
J: TRBJ2-7
V: TRBV12-3/TRBV12-4
CDR3: CASSPRDRGYEQYF
DNA: TGTGCCAGCAGTCCTCGGGACAGGGGTTACGAGCAGTACTTC

size: .
D: .
J: TRBJ2-7
V: TRBV7-2
CDR3: CASSSGSTKQYF
DNA: TGTGCCAGCAGCTCTGGGTCTACGAAGCAGTACTTC

size: .
D: TRBD2
J: TRBJ2-4
V: TRBV29-1
CDR3: CSVVGGGAGDIQYF
DNA: TGCAGCGTGGTAGGCGGGGGGGCTGGAGACATTCAGTACTTC